The rows below give T cell receptor beta chains drawn from one sample of a study of human T cells and chemical hapten exposure. TCRdb used MiXCR to reprocess the RACE reads, holding one entry per CDR3 protein. The sample records more than 85,000 distinct CDR3 sequences, approximately 8.8% being singletons. Material: whole blood, obtained in connection with sensitization to the hapten diphenylcyclopropenone (DPC). These receptors were obtained from a woman in her 40s with alopecia areata. Some clones in this sample may be carry-over from other donors' samples. The CDR3 runs from the conserved cysteine through the conserved F or W. The D gene is left open where the match is weak. Size is stated for part of the rows, as once, few or many counts, or as a class when the clone is expanded.

cdr3_length: 17; d_call: -; v_call: TRBV3-2; j_call: TRBJ1-6; clone_size: -; cdr3_nt: TGTGCCAGCAGCCCCCGAGTCATCAGCTCCTATAATTCACCCCTCCACTTT; cdr3_aa: CASSPRVISSYNSPLHF
cdr3_length: 14; d_call: TRBD2; v_call: TRBV6-5; j_call: TRBJ2-5; clone_size: -; cdr3_nt: TGTGCCAGCAGTCGGACTAGTTTACAAGAGACCCAGTACTTC; cdr3_aa: CASSRTSLQETQYF
cdr3_length: 14; d_call: TRBD2; v_call: TRBV5-4; j_call: TRBJ2-3; clone_size: many; cdr3_nt: TGTGCCAGCAGCAGTCCCGGGACTAGACATCCCCAGTATTTT; cdr3_aa: CASSSPGTRHPQYF
cdr3_length: 16; d_call: -; v_call: TRBV11-2; j_call: TRBJ2-5; clone_size: many; cdr3_nt: TGTGCCAGCAGCTTATGGGGACCCGGACTGGGAGGGACCCAGTACTTC; cdr3_aa: CASSLWGPGLGGTQYF
cdr3_length: 15; d_call: -; v_call: TRBV7-3; j_call: TRBJ2-5; clone_size: many; cdr3_nt: TGTGCCAGCAGCTTAGGTTGGGGAGGTGAAGAGACCCAGTACTTC; cdr3_aa: CASSLGWGGEETQYF
cdr3_length: 19; d_call: TRBD2; v_call: TRBV20-1; j_call: TRBJ2-3; clone_size: few; cdr3_nt: TGCAGTGCTAGAGACCCCACCCTAGCGGGGTTCTCTAGGACAGATACGCAGTATTTT; cdr3_aa: CSARDPTLAGFSRTDTQYF
cdr3_length: 14; d_call: -; v_call: TRBV5-6; j_call: TRBJ1-2; clone_size: many; cdr3_nt: TGTGCCAGCAGCCCGCTCGGAGTTAACTATGGCTACACCTTC; cdr3_aa: CASSPLGVNYGYTF
cdr3_length: 13; d_call: -; v_call: TRBV6-2/TRBV6-3; j_call: TRBJ2-3; clone_size: few; cdr3_nt: TGTGCCAGCAGTTCCGAAGCCACAGATACGCAGTATTTT; cdr3_aa: CASSSEATDTQYF
cdr3_length: 14; d_call: -; v_call: TRBV6-6; j_call: TRBJ1-1; clone_size: many; cdr3_nt: TGTGCCAGCAGCAACGCGCGAGGGGGGACTGAAGCTTTCTTT; cdr3_aa: CASSNARGGTEAFF
cdr3_length: 13; d_call: -; v_call: TRBV20-1; j_call: TRBJ1-1; clone_size: few; cdr3_nt: TGCAGTGCCGGAAGGGGGGGGAACACTGAAGCTTTCTTT; cdr3_aa: CSAGRGGNTEAFF
cdr3_length: 17; d_call: TRBD2; v_call: TRBV4-2; j_call: TRBJ2-7; clone_size: many; cdr3_nt: TGTGCCAGCAGCCAAGAGTGGGCGGGGGGCCGTTACTACGAGCAGTACTTC; cdr3_aa: CASSQEWAGGRYYEQYF
cdr3_length: 13; d_call: TRBD2; v_call: TRBV7-2; j_call: TRBJ2-5; clone_size: many; cdr3_nt: TGTGCCAGCAGCACCGGGCAGCGGGGGACCCAGTACTTC; cdr3_aa: CASSTGQRGTQYF
cdr3_length: 15; d_call: -; v_call: TRBV18; j_call: TRBJ1-1; clone_size: -; cdr3_nt: TGTGCCAGCTCACCACCAGGCAGGGAGGACACTGAAGCTTTCTTT; cdr3_aa: CASSPPGREDTEAFF
cdr3_length: 18; d_call: TRBD2; v_call: TRBV7-6; j_call: TRBJ2-3; clone_size: -; cdr3_nt: TGTGCCAGCAGCTTCGATCCCGACCAACTAGCGTCGACAGATACGCAGTATTTT; cdr3_aa: CASSFDPDQLASTDTQYF
cdr3_length: 14; d_call: TRBD1; v_call: TRBV11-3; j_call: TRBJ1-1; clone_size: few; cdr3_nt: TGTGCCAGCTCGGAAGGACAGGTGAACACTGAAGCTTTCTTT; cdr3_aa: CASSEGQVNTEAFF